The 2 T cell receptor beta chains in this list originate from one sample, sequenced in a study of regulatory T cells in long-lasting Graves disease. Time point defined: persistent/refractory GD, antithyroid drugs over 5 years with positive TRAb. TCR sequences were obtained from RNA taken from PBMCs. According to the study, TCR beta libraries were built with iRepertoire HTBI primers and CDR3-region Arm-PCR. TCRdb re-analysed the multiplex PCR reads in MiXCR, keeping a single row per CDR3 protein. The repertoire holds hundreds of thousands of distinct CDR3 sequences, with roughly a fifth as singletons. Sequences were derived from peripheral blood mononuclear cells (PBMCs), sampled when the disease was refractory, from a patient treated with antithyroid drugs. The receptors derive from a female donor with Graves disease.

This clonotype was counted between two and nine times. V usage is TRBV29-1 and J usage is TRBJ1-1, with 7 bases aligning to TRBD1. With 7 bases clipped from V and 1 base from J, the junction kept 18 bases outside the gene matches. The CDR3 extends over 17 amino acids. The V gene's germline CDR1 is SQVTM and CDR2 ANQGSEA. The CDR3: CSGSRTGQGIRNTEAFF. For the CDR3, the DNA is TGCAGCGGATCTCGGACAGGTCAGGGGATAAGGAACACTGAAGCTTTCTTT.

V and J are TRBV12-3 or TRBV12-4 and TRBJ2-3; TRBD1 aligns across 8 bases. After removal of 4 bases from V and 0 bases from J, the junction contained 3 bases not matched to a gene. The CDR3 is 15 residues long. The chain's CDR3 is CASSYGTGSTDTQYF. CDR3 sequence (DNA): TGTGCCAGCAGTTATGGGACAGGTAGCACAGATACGCAGTATTTT.